This TCR beta chain was profiled in a study of blood T cell repertoires in COVID-19. The table came from immunoSEQ multiplex PCR; TCRdb's copy has only in-frame clones and leaves some out. Among a few hundred thousand clones listed, over 75% were seen once. The V and J ends lost 5 bases and 3 bases, in that order; junction bases with no gene match: 1. The CDR3 sequence is 12 residues long. Sequences were obtained from PBMCs or T cells enriched from blood (not recorded which). The chain employs TRBV12-3 or TRBV12-4 and TRBJ2-7, with 7 nucleotides matching TRBD2. The TCR was taken from a woman between 25 and 40 years old who had recovered from COVID-19. The CDR3, as DNA: TGTGCCAGCAGTCGGGACTACTACGAGCAGTACTTC. Its protein product is CASSRDYYEQYF.